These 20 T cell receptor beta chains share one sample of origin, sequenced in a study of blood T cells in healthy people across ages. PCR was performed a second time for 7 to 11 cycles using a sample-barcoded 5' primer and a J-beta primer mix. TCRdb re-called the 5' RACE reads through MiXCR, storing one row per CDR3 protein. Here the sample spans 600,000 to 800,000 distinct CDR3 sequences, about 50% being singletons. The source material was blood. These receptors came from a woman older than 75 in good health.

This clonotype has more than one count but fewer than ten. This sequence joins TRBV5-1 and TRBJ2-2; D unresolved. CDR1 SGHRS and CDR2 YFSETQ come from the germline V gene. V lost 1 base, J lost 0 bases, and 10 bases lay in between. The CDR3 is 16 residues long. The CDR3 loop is CASSLFGPANTGELFF. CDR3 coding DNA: TGCGCCAGCAGCTTGTTCGGGCCAGCGAACACCGGGGAGCTGTTTTTT.

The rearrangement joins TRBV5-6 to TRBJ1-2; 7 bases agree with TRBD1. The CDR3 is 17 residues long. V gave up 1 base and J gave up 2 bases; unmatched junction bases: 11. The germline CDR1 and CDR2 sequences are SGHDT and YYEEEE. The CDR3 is CASSLTIRDSKNYGYTF. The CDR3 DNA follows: TGTGCCAGCAGCTTGACCATCCGGGACAGTAAAAACTATGGCTACACCTTC.

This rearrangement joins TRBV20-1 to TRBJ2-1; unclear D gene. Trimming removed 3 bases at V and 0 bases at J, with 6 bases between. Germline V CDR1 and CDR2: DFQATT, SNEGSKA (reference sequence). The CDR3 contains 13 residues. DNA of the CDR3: TGCAGTGCTAGCTGGAGCTCCTACAATGAGCAGTTCTTC. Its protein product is CSASWSSYNEQFF.

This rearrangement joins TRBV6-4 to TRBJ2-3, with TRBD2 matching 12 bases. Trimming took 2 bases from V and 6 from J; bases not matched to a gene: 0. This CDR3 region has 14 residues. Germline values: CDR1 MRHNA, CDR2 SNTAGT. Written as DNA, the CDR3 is TGTGCCAGCAGTGACCTAGCGGGGGGGGATACGCAGTATTTT. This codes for CASSDLAGGDTQYF.

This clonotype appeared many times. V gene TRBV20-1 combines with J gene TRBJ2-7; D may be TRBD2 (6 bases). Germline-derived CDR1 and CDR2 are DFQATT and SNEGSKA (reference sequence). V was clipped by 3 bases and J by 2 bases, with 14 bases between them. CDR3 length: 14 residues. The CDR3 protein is CSARRSEGTYEQYF. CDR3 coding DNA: TGCAGTGCTAGGAGGTCGGAGGGGACCTACGAGCAGTACTTC.

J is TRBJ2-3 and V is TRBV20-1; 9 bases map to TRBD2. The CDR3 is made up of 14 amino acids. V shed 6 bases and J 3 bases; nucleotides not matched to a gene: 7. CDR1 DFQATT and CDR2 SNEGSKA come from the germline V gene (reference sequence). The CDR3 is CSAGLAGETDTQYF. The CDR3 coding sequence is TGCAGTGCCGGGTTAGCGGGAGAAACAGATACGCAGTATTTT.

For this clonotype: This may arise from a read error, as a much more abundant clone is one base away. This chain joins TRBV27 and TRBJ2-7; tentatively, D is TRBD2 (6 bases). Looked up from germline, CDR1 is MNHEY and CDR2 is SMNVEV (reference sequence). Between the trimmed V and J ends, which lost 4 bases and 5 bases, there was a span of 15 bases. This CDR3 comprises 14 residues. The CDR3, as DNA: TGTGCCAGCAGTTCCCGGACTACAAGGGACGAGCAGTACTTC. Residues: CASSSRTTRDEQYF.

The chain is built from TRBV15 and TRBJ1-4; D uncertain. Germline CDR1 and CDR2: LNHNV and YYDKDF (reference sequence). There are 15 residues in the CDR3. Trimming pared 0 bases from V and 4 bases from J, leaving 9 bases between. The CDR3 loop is CATSRDRADNEKLFF. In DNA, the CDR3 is TGTGCCACCAGCAGAGATCGGGCAGATAATGAAAAACTGTTTTTT. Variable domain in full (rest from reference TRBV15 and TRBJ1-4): DAMVIQNPRYQVTQFGKPVTLSCSQTLNHNVMYWYQQKSSQAPKLLFHYYDKDFNNEADTPDNFQSRRPNTSFCFLDIRSPGLGDTAMYLCATSRDRADNEKLFFGSGTQLSVL.

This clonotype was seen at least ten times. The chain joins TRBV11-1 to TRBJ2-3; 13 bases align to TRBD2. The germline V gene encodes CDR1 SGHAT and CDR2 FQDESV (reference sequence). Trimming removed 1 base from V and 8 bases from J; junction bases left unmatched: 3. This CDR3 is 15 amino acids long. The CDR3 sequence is CASSLGLAGGATQYF. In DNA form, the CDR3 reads TGTGCCAGCAGCTTAGGACTAGCGGGAGGAGCTACGCAGTATTTT. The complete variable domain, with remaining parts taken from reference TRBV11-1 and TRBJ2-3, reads EAEVAQSPRYKITEKSQAVAFWCDPISGHATLYWYRQILGQGPELLVQFQDESVVDDSQLPKDRFSAERLKGVDSTLKIQPAELGDSAMYLCASSLGLAGGATQYFGPGTRLTVL.

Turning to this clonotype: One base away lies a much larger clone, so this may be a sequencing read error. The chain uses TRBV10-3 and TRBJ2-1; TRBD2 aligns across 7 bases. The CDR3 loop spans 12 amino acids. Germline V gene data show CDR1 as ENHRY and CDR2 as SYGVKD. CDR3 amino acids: CAIRGDYDEQFF. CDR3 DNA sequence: TGTGCCATCAGGGGGGACTACGATGAGCAGTTCTTC.

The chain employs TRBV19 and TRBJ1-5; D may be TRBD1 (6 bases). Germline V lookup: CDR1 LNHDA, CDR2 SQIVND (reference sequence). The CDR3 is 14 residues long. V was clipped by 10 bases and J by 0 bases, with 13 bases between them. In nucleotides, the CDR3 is TGTGCCACCCGGGACATTTATAGCAATCAGCCCCAGCATTTT. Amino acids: CATRDIYSNQPQHF.

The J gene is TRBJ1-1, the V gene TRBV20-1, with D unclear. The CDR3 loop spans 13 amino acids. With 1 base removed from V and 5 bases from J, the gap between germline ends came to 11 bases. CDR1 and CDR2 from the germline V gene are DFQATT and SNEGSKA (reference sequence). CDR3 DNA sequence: TGCAGTGCTAGAGGAGCGTCGTGGACTGAAGCTTTCTTT. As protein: CSARGASWTEAFF.

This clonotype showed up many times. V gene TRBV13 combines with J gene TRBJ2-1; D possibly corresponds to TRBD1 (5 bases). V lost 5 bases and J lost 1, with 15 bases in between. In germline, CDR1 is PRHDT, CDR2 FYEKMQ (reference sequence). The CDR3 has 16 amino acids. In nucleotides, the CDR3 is TGTGCCAGCAGCCCCGCCCTGGCAGGGTCCTACAATGAGCAGTTCTTC. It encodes CASSPALAGSYNEQFF.

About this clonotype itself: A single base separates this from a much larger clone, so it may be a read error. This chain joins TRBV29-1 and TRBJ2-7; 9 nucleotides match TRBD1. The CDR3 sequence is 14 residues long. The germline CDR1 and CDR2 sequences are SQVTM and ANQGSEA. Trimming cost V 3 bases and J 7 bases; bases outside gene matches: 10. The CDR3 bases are TGCAGCGTTGAGGGACAGGGAATCGGACGGGAGCAGTACTTC. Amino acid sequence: CSVEGQGIGREQYF.

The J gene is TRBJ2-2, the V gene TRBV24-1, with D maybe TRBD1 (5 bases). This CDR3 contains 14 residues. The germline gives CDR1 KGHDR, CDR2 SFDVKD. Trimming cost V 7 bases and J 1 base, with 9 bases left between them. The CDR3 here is CATRGQENTGELFF. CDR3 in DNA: TGTGCCACCAGAGGACAAGAGAACACCGGGGAGCTGTTTTTT.

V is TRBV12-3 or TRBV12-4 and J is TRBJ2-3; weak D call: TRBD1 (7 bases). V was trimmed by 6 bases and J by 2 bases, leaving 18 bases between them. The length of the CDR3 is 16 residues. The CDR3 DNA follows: TGTGCCAGCAGACGGAGGAGCAGGGGGGTCACAGATACGCAGTATTTT. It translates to CASRRRSRGVTDTQYF.

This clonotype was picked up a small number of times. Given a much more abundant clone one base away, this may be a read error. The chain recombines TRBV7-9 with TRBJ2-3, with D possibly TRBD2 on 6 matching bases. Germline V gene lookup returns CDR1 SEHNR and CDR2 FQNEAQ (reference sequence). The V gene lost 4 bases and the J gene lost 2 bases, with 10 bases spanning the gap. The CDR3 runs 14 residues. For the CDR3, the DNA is TGTGCCAGCAGCTACGCGGGGTACACAGATACGCAGTATTTT. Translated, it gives CASSYAGYTDTQYF.

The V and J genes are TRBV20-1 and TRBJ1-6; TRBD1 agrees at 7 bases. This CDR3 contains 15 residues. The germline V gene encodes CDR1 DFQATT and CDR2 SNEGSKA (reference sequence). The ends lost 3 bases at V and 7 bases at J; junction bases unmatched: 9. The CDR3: CSARRVGGGNSPLHF. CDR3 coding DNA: TGCAGTGCTAGGCGGGTAGGGGGCGGCAATTCACCCCTCCACTTT.

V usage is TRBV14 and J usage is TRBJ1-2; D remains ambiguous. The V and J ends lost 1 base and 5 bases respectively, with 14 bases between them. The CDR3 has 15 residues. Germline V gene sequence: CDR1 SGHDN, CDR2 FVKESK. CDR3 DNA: TGTGCCAGCAGCCAAGGGGTCTCAGGCCAGTATGGCTACACCTTC. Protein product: CASSQGVSGQYGYTF.

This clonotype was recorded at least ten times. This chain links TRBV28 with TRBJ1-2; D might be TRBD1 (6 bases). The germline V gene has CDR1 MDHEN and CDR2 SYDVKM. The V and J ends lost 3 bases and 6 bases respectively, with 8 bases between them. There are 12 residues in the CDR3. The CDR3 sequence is CASSFSGDGYTF. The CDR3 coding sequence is TGTGCCAGCAGTTTCTCAGGGGATGGCTACACCTTC.